These 15 T cell receptor beta chains originate from one sample sequenced in a study of cytomegalovirus exposure and HLA in healthy donors. The PCR made use of 60 Vbeta and 13 Jbeta primers. TCRdb keeps only in-frame clones here, not all; method: immunoSEQ multiplex PCR. This sample has 150,000 to 200,000 clones, with around 74% found just once. The material sequenced was PBMCs. The receptors shown here come from a woman in her thirties in good health and CMV-seronegative.

The V and J genes are TRBV5-8 and TRBJ1-1, with no clear D. The germline V gene encodes CDR1 SGHTS and CDR2 YDEGEE. V lost 6 bases, J lost 2 bases, and 14 bases lay in between. This CDR3 spans 14 amino acids. The CDR3 sequence is CASKGGFSNTEAFF. The DNA of the CDR3 is TGTGCCAGCAAAGGAGGATTCTCTAACACTGAAGCTTTCTTT. The entire variable domain, with the rest obtained from reference TRBV5-8 and TRBJ1-1, is as follows: EAGVTQSPTHLIKTRGQQATLRCSPISGHTSVYWYQQALGLGLQFLLWYDEGEERNRGNFPPRFSGRQFPNYSSELNVNALELEDSALYLCASKGGFSNTEAFFGQGTRLTVV.

The sample holds a few counts of this clone. The gene calls are TRBV6-5 and TRBJ2-1; possibly TRBD2 for D (6 bases). V lost 7 bases, J lost 7 bases, and 17 bases lay in between. The CDR3 is 14 amino acids. Germline V gives CDR1 MNHEY, CDR2 SVGAGI. The CDR3 here is CASNPGAPSNEQFF. As DNA, the CDR3 is TGTGCCAGCAACCCGGGAGCCCCATCGAATGAGCAGTTCTTC.

Here the CDR3 reads CASSFGGSWETQYF. CDR3 in DNA: TGCGCCAGCAGCTTCGGGGGGTCCTGGGAGACCCAGTACTTC. The V call is TRBV5-1, the J call TRBJ2-5; the match to TRBD2 covers 7 bases. The trim removed 2 bases at V and 5 bases at J, leaving 6 bases unmatched. The germline V gene encodes CDR1 SGHRS and CDR2 YFSETQ. CDR3 length: 14 amino acids.

The chain is built from TRBV18 and TRBJ1-2, with 8 positions matching TRBD1. Trimming took 5 bases from V and 5 from J; bases not matched to a gene: 4. This CDR3 comprises 13 residues. The germline V gene has CDR1 KGHSH and CDR2 LQKENI. CDR3: CASSSDREYGYTF. The CDR3 bases are TGTGCCAGCTCATCGGACAGGGAGTATGGCTACACCTTC.

The chain uses TRBV7-8 and TRBJ1-2; D might be TRBD1 (5 bases). V was pared by 5 bases and J by 8 bases, with 21 bases between. This CDR3 is built from 15 residues. Looked up from germline, CDR1 is SGHVS and CDR2 is FQNEAQ. CDR3 bases: TGTGCCAGCAGCCCGGGTGGCAGGGCGGCCGGGGGCTACACCTTC. Its protein product is CASSPGGRAAGGYTF.

The chain combines TRBV5-6 with TRBJ2-3; TRBD2 agrees at 8 bases. V shed 9 bases, J shed 2 bases, and the junction held 11 bases outside the gene matches. CDR3 size: 15 residues. The germline CDR1 and CDR2 sequences are SGHDT and YYEEEE. The CDR3 loop is CATLTRGGSTDTQYF. The CDR3 DNA reads TGTGCCACCTTAACCCGGGGGGGATCCACAGATACGCAGTATTTT.

This clone was detected only a few times. This sequence joins TRBV19 and TRBJ1-5; 10 nucleotides align to TRBD1. With 3 bases clipped from V and 6 bases from J, the junction kept 5 bases outside the gene matches. Germline loops: CDR1 LNHDA, CDR2 SQIVND (reference sequence). This CDR3 has 15 residues. CDR3 in DNA: TGTGCCAGTAGTATGACAGGGGGCGACGCTCAGCCCCAGCATTTT. Amino acids: CASSMTGGDAQPQHF.

The chain links TRBV9 to TRBJ1-4; weak D call: TRBD1 (5 bases). There are 15 residues in the CDR3. Germline lookup yields CDR1 SGDLS and CDR2 YYNGEE. V dropped 2 bases and J dropped 4 bases, with 12 bases sitting between them. In nucleotides, the CDR3 is TGTGCCAGCAGCGTCCAAGGGGCCCTTAATGAAAAACTGTTTTTT. It yields the protein CASSVQGALNEKLFF.

This clone was recorded a few times. The J gene is TRBJ2-2, the V gene TRBV7-8; 8 bases match TRBD2. This CDR3 has 15 residues. Germline trimming cut 5 bases from V and 4 bases from J; bases unmatched to any gene: 6. CDR1 and CDR2 (germline): SGHVS, FQNEAQ. The CDR3 region has the DNA TGTGCCAGCAGCCCTCGGGGGGGGCGCACCGGGGAGCTGTTTTTT. It codes for CASSPRGGRTGELFF.

V is TRBV11-2 and J is TRBJ2-1; 9 nucleotides match TRBD1. The V segment lost 5 bases and the J segment 6 bases; nucleotides outside the gene matches: 11. Germline V gene data show CDR1 as SGHAT and CDR2 as FQNNGV. There are 16 residues in the CDR3. CDR3 bases: TGTGCCAGCAGCCCGGGGACAGGGCTCCTTCGCAATGAGCAGTTCTTC. It specifies CASSPGTGLLRNEQFF.

This clone turned up a few times. The chain combines TRBV7-2 with TRBJ2-5, with 10 bases identical to TRBD2. Trimming at V came to 1 base and at J to 7 bases, leaving 9 bases not matched to a gene. The germline V gene encodes CDR1 SGHTA and CDR2 FQGNSA. The CDR3 is made up of 16 amino acids. CDR3 region: CASSLDVSGGSGTQYF. The CDR3 DNA sequence: TGTGCCAGCAGCTTAGATGTTAGCGGGGGGTCGGGGACCCAGTACTTC.

The CDR3 spells CASEAGTGPIGNSPLHF. The CDR3 nucleotides read TGTGCCAGTGAGGCGGGAACTGGCCCGATTGGTAATTCACCCCTCCACTTT. This chain joins TRBV19 and TRBJ1-6; D not resolved. V was clipped by 8 bases and J by 6 bases, with 23 bases between them. The CDR3 runs 17 residues. Germline lookup yields CDR1 LNHDA and CDR2 SQIVND (reference sequence).

V usage is TRBV4-1 and J usage is TRBJ2-7, with D perhaps matching TRBD2 (5 bases). V gave up 4 bases and J gave up 0 bases, with 7 bases separating them. Germline V gene lookup returns CDR1 MGHRA and CDR2 YSYEKL. The CDR3 totals 13 residues. The CDR3 DNA sequence: TGCGCCAGCAGCCTTACTAGCTCCTACGAGCAGTACTTC. Its protein is CASSLTSSYEQYF.

The rearrangement uses TRBV18 and TRBJ1-2; 8 nucleotides line up with TRBD1. CDR3 length equals 14 residues. Germline trimming cut 6 bases from V and 4 bases from J; bases unmatched to any gene: 7. The germline gives CDR1 KGHSH, CDR2 LQKENI. Written as DNA, the CDR3 is TGTGCCAGCTCCCCAACGACAGGGGTCTATGGCTACACCTTC. As protein: CASSPTTGVYGYTF.

This clone was observed a handful of times. The chain combines TRBV29-1 with TRBJ2-3; no clear D. The germline V gene encodes CDR1 SQVTM and CDR2 ANQGSEA. There are 11 residues in the CDR3. V lost 6 bases, J lost 1 base, and 5 bases lay in between. The CDR3 here is CSVQGTDTQYF. CDR3 in DNA: TGCAGCGTCCAGGGCACAGATACGCAGTATTTT.